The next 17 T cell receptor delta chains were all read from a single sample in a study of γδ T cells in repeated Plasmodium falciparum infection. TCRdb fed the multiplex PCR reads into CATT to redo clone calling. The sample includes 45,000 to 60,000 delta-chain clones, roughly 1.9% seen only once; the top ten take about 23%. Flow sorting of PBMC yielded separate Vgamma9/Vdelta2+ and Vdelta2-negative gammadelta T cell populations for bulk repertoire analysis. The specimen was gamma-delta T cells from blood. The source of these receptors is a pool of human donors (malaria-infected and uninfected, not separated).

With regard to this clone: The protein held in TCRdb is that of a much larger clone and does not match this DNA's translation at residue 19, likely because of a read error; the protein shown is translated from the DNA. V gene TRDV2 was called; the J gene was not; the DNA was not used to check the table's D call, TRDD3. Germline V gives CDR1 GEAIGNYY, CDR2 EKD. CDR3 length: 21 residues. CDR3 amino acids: CACDTVPIPTLRGDTTDKFIF. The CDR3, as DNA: TGTGCCTGTGACACCGTACCCATTCCTACGCTGCGGGGGGATACTACCGATAAATTCATCTTT.

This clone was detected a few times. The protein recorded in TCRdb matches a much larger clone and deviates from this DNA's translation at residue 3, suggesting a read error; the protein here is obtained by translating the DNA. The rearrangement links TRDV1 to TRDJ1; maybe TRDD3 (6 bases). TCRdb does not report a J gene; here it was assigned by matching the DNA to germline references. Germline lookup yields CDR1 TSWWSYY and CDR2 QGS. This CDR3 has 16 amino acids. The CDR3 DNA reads TGTGCTCCTGGGGAAATGGTTAGGAGATACGCGAGCGAACTCATCTTT. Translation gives CAPGEMVRRYASELIF.

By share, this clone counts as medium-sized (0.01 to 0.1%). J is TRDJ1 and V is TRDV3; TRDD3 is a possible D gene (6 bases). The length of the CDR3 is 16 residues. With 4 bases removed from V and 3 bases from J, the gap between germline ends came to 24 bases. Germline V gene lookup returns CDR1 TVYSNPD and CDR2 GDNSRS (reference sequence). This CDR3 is CASNPSWDRSPDKLIF. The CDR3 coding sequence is TGTGCCTCTAATCCTAGCTGGGATAGGAGTCCCGATAAACTCATCTTT.

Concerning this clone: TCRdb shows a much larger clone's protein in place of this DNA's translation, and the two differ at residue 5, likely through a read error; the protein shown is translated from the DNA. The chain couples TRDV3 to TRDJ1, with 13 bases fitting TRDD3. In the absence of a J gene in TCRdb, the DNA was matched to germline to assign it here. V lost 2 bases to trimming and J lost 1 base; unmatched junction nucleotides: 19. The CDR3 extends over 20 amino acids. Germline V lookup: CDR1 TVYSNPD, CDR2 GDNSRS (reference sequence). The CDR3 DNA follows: TGTGCCTTTCAGCACCCGCTACTGGGGGATACGCATGAGGGCACCGATAAACTCATCTTT. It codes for CAFQHPLLGDTHEGTDKLIF.

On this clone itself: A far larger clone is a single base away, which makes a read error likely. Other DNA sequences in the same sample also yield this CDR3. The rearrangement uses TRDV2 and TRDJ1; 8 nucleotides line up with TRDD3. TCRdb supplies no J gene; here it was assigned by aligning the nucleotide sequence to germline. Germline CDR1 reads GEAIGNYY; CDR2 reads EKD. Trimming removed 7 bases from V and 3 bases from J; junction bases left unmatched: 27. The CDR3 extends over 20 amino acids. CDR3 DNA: TGTGCCTGCGATACTTTACGGTGGACTGGGGGCAGATACTTAGCCGATAAACTCATCTTT. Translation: CACDTLRWTGGRYLADKLIF.

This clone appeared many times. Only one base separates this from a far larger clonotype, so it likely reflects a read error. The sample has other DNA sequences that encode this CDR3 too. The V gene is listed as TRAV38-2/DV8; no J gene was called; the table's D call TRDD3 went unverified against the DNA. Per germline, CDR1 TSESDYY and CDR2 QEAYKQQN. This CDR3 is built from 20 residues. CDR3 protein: CAYIGSGSTPGRWWGLKLIF. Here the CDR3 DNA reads TGTGCTTATATAGGTAGCGGGAGTACTCCCGGCCGGTGGTGGGGCCTTAAACTCATTTTT.

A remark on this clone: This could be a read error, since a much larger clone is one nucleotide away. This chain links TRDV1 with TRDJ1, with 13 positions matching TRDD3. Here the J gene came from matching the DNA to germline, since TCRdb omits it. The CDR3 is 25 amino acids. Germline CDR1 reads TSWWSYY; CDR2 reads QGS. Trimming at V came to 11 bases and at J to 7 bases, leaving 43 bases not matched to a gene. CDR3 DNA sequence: TGTGCTTTTGAGGAGCGCCTCAACCCTGTTTATACTGGGGGATACGCGCTAAAGTTGGCTGGTAAACTCATCTTT. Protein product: CAFEERLNPVYTGGYALKLAGKLIF.

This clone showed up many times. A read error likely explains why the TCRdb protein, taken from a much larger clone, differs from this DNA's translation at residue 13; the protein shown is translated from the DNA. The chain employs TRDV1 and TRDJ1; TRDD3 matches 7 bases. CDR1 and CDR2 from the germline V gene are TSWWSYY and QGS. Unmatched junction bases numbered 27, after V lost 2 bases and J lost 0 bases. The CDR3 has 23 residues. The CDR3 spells CALGEGSFPSFVPGDGYTDKLIF. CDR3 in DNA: TGTGCTCTTGGGGAAGGTTCTTTCCCTTCGTTCGTACCGGGGGATGGATACACCGATAAACTCATCTTT.

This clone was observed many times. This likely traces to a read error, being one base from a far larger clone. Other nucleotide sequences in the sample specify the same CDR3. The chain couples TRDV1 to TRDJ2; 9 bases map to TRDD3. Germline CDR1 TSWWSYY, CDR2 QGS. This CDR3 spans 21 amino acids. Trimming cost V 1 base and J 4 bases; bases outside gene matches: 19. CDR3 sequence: CALGEPQFFTGGRYRTAQLFF. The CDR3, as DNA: TGTGCTCTTGGGGAACCACAGTTTTTCACTGGGGGACGCTATCGGACAGCACAACTCTTCTTT.

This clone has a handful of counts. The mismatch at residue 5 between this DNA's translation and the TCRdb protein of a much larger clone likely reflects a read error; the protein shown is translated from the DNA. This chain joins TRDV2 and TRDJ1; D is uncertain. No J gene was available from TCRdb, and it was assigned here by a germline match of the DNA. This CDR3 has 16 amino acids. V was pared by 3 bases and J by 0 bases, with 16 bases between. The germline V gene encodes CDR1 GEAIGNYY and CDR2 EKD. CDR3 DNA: TGTGCCTGTGACGCCTTGGTTGGCCCTCACACCGATAAACTCATCTTT. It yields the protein CACDALVGPHTDKLIF.

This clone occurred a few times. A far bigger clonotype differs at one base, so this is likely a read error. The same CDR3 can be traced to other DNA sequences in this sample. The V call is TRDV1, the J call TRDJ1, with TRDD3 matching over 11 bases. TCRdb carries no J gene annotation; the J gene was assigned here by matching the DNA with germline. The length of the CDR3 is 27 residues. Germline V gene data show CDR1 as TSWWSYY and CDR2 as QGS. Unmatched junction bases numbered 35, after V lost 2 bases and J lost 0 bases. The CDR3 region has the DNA TGTGCTCTTGGGGAAGTAAGGGCTTACCACCGTCCCTCTGTTGGGGGATACGCTTCTGCCTACACCGATAAACTCATCTTT. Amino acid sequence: CALGEVRAYHRPSVGGYASAYTDKLIF.

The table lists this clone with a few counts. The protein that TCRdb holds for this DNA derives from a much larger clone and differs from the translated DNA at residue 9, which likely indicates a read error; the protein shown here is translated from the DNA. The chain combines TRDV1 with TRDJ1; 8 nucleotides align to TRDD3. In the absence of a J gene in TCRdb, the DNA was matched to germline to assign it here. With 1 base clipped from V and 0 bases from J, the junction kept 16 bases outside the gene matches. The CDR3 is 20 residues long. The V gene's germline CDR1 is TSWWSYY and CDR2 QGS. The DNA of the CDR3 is TGTGCTCTTGGGGAACACTTTCCTGCTTGGGGATACCCGTACACCGATAAACTCATCTTT. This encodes CALGEHFPAWGYPYTDKLIF.

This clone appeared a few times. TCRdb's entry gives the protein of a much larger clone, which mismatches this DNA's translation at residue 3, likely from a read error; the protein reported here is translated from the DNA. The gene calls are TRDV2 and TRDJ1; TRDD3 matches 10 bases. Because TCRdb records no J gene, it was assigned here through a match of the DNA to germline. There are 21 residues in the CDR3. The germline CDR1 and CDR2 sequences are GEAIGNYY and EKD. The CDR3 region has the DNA TGTGCCCGTGACCCCTTAAGTACCGTGGTGGGGGATACCCGAAACACCGATAAACTCATCTTT. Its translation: CARDPLSTVVGDTRNTDKLIF.

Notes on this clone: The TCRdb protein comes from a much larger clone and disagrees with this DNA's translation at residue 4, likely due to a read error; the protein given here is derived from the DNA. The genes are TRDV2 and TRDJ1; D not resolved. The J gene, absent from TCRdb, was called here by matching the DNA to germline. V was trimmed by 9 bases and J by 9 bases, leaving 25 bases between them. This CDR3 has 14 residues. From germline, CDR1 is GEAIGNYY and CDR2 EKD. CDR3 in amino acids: CASVLSRPSRQLIF. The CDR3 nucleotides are TGTGCCAGTGTCCTCTCGAGGCCCTCAAGGCAACTCATCTTT.

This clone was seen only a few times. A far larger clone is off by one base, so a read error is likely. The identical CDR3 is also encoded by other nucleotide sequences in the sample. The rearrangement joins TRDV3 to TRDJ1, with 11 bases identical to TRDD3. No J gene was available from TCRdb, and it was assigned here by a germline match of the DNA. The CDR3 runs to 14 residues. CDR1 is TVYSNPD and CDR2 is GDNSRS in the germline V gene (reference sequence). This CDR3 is CASYYWGIGPKLIF. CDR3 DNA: TGTGCATCCTATTACTGGGGGATAGGGCCAAAACTCATCTTT.

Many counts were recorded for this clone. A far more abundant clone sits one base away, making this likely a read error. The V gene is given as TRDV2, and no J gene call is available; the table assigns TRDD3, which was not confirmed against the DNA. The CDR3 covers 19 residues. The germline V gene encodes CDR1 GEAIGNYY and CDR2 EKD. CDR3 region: CACDKRIVLGGLYTDKLIF. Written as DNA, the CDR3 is TGTGCCTGTGACAAAAGGATAGTCCTCGGGGGACTGTACACCGATAAACTCATCTTC.

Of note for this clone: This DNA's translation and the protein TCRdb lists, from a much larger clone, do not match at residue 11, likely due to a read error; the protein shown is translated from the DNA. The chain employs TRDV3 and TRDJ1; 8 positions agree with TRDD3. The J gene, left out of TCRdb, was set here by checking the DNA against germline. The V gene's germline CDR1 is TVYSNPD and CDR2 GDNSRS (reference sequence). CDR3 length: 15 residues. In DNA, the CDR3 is TGTGCCTTTCAAGGCTGGGGGAGGTACACCGGTAAACTCATCTTT. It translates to CAFQGWGRYTGKLIF.